Presented here are 18 T cell receptor beta chains from one specimen sequenced in a study of cytomegalovirus exposure and HLA in healthy donors. The PCR employed 60 Vbeta primers together with 13 Jbeta primers. Libraries were prepared by immunoSEQ multiplex PCR; TCRdb keeps only in-frame clonotypes and omits some of them. The repertoire has approximately 170,000 clones, over 80% of them found once; the top ten carry 1.9%. Sequencing input: PBMCs. The receptor set was obtained from a human donor in good health.

The count of this clone is one. The genes are TRBV7-9 and TRBJ2-7; D perhaps matches TRBD1 (5 bases). The CDR3 spans 12 residues. Germline V CDR1 and CDR2: SEHNR, FQNEAQ (reference sequence). Trimming shortened V by 3 bases and J by 4 bases, and 7 bases separated the two germline ends. The CDR3 DNA is TGTGCCAGCAGCTTGACAGTGTACGAGCAGTACTTC. Translated, it gives CASSLTVYEQYF.

This chain uses TRBV5-6 with TRBJ1-3, with 8 positions matching TRBD1. The CDR3 totals 18 residues. Trimming at V came to 1 base and at J to 4 bases, leaving 13 bases not matched to a gene. From germline, CDR1 is SGHDT and CDR2 YYEEEE. CDR3 sequence: CASSLLGQDYLRGNTIYF. DNA for the CDR3: TGTGCCAGCAGCTTGTTGGGACAGGACTACTTGAGGGGAAACACCATATATTTT.

This clone has a handful of counts. J is TRBJ1-5 and V is TRBV5-1, with 7 bases that match TRBD1. CDR1 and CDR2 from the germline V gene are SGHRS and YFSETQ. The length of the CDR3 is 14 residues. V trimming: 4 bases; J trimming: 2 bases; junction bases outside the gene matches: 3. The CDR3 loop is CASSTGTGNQPQHF. CDR3 DNA sequence: TGCGCCAGCAGCACCGGGACAGGCAATCAGCCCCAGCATTTT.

The chain couples TRBV12-5 to TRBJ2-5; D ambiguous. Looked up from germline, CDR1 is LGHNT and CDR2 is FRNRAP. This CDR3 spans 15 amino acids. Trimming took off 0 bases at V and 1 base at J, with 9 bases between the two ends. The CDR3 reads CASGLVRSAQETQYF. The CDR3 region has the DNA TGTGCTAGTGGTTTGGTACGGAGCGCCCAAGAGACCCAGTACTTC.

This chain uses TRBV7-2 with TRBJ2-5; 7 bases match TRBD2. Germline V CDR1 and CDR2: SGHTA, FQGNSA. The CDR3 sequence is 16 residues long. With 1 base clipped from V and 4 bases from J, the junction kept 9 bases outside the gene matches. The CDR3 loop is CASSLVGPAGVETQYF. The CDR3, as DNA: TGTGCCAGCAGCTTAGTTGGCCCGGCGGGGGTAGAGACCCAGTACTTC.

This chain joins TRBV6-1 and TRBJ1-5, with D possibly matching TRBD1 (5 bases). With 7 bases removed from V and 1 base from J, the gap between germline ends came to 14 bases. Germline assignment: CDR1 MNHNS and CDR2 SASEGT. CDR3 size: 15 residues. The CDR3 is CASIISEGSNQPQHF. For the CDR3, the DNA is TGTGCCAGCATAATATCGGAGGGGAGCAATCAGCCCCAGCATTTT.

The chain recombines TRBV11-3 with TRBJ1-1; a possible D gene is TRBD1 (6 bases). V shed 3 bases and J shed 7 bases, with 12 bases lying between them. The CDR3 runs 13 residues. Germline lookup yields CDR1 SGHNT and CDR2 YENEEA. The chain's CDR3 is CASSFGTTVEAFF. CDR3 sequence (DNA): TGTGCCAGCAGCTTTGGGACAACGGTTGAAGCTTTCTTT.

Regarding this clone: The final CDR3 position lacks the conserved phenylalanine or tryptophan, pointing to a likely read error. It is unclear where the CDR3 begins or ends on the DNA, so no DNA is shown, and the CDR3 is as TCRdb lists it. CDR3: CASSLSQGGEGRY. The rearrangement joins TRBV11-3 to TRBJ1-1; the D call in the table, TRBD1, was not verified against the DNA. The CDR3 adds up to 13 amino acids, both ends counted. Germline CDR1 is SGHNT and CDR2 is YENEEA.

The chain couples TRBV9 to TRBJ2-5; D unresolved. CDR1 and CDR2 (germline): SGDLS, YYNGEE. V was cut by 4 bases and J by 1 base, with 14 bases left in between. The CDR3 runs to 15 residues. As DNA, the CDR3 is TGTGCCAGCAGCTCAGCAGGTACTCCCCAAGAGACCCAGTACTTC. As protein: CASSSAGTPQETQYF.

This chain joins TRBV5-1 and TRBJ2-7; the match to TRBD1 covers 8 bases. Germline values: CDR1 SGHRS, CDR2 YFSETQ. V gave up 7 bases and J gave up 4 bases; unmatched junction bases: 7. This CDR3 has 13 amino acids. The CDR3 region has the DNA TGCGCCAGCGGACAGGGTCTCGGGTACGAGCAGTACTTC. This gives the protein CASGQGLGYEQYF.

This sequence joins TRBV11-3 and TRBJ2-3; 10 bases are shared with TRBD2. The CDR3 length is 17 residues. The ends lost 5 bases at V and 3 bases at J; junction bases unmatched: 11. The germline V gene encodes CDR1 SGHNT and CDR2 YENEEA. Written as DNA, the CDR3 is TGTGCCAGCAGCCAGGCTCTAGCGGGGGCCCGAACAGATACGCAGTATTTT. Protein: CASSQALAGARTDTQYF.

The chain employs TRBV9 and TRBJ1-6, with D unclear. The CDR3 covers 15 residues. The V gene's germline CDR1 is SGDLS and CDR2 YYNGEE. V was trimmed by 2 bases and J by 5 bases, leaving 11 bases between them. The CDR3 sequence: CASSVDNRNNSPLHF. The CDR3 DNA follows: TGTGCCAGCAGCGTTGATAACAGAAATAATTCACCCCTCCACTTT.

The rearrangement joins TRBV6-6 to TRBJ1-3; the D gene is possibly TRBD1 (5 bases). CDR1 MNHNY and CDR2 SVGAGI come from the germline V gene (reference sequence). CDR3 length: 13 residues. The V end lost 10 bases, the J end lost 0 bases, and 10 bases lay between the germline ends. CDR3 coding DNA: TGTGCCACCATACAGGACTCTGGAAACACCATATATTTT. Translated: CATIQDSGNTIYF.

The V and J genes are TRBV10-3 and TRBJ2-2, with D tentatively TRBD1 (6 bases). The V and J ends lost 4 bases and 0 bases respectively, with 15 bases between them. Per germline, CDR1 ENHRY and CDR2 SYGVKD. The CDR3 loop spans 17 amino acids. DNA for the CDR3: TGTGCCATCAGTGGGACAGACACATCACCGAACACCGGGGAGCTGTTTTTT. It translates to CAISGTDTSPNTGELFF.

The rearrangement uses TRBV5-5 and TRBJ1-2; a weak D match, TRBD1 (5 bases). CDR3 size: 15 residues. Trimming cost V 3 bases and J 6 bases, with 18 bases left between them. From germline, CDR1 is SGHKS and CDR2 YYEKEE (reference sequence). Written as DNA, the CDR3 is TGTGCCAGCAGCTCGCCCGGGACTGGAAAGAATGGCTACACCTTC. Translated: CASSSPGTGKNGYTF.

The chain has TRBV27 and TRBJ1-1; D ambiguous. Germline CDR1 reads MNHEY; CDR2 reads SMNVEV (reference sequence). Deletions cut 2 bases from V and 3 bases from J, with 7 bases between. CDR3 length: 13 amino acids. CDR3 sequence: CASSLTGYTEAFF. CDR3 nucleotide sequence: TGTGCCAGCAGTTTAACGGGGTACACTGAAGCTTTCTTT.

In nucleotides, the CDR3 is TGTGCCAGCAGTCTTAGCGGGGGGACCCTAAACACCGGGGAGCTGTTTTTT. Protein sequence: CASSLSGGTLNTGELFF. The chain recombines TRBV27 with TRBJ2-2; 10 bases agree with TRBD2. This CDR3 contains 17 residues. Looked up from germline, CDR1 is MNHEY and CDR2 is SMNVEV (reference sequence). The trim removed 5 bases at V and 2 bases at J, leaving 8 bases unmatched.

This clone was observed once. The chain combines TRBV14 with TRBJ1-4; D uncertain. V lost 0 bases, J lost 8 bases, and 10 bases lay in between. The CDR3 is 14 amino acids. The germline CDR1 and CDR2 sequences are SGHDN and FVKESK. The CDR3 loop is CASSQDLGLEKLFF. The CDR3 DNA is TGTGCCAGCAGCCAAGATTTGGGCCTGGAAAAACTGTTTTTT.